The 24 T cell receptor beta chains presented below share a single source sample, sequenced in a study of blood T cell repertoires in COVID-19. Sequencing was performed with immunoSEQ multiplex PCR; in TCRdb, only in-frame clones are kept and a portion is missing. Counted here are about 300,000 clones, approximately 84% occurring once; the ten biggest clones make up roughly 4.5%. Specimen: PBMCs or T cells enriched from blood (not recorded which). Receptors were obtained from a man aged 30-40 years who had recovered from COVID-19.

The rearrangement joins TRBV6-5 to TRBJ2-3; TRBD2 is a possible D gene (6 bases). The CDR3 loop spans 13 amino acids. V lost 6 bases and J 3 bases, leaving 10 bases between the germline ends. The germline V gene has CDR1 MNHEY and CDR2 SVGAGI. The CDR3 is CASRAGRTDTQYF. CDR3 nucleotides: TGTGCCAGCAGGGCGGGACGAACAGATACGCAGTATTTT.

CDR3 in DNA: TGTGCCAGCAGTTTAATCGGCGGGGGTTCCTACAATGAGCAGTTCTTC. It codes for CASSLIGGGSYNEQFF. The chain has TRBV28 and TRBJ2-1; the match to TRBD2 covers 7 bases. Per germline, CDR1 MDHEN and CDR2 SYDVKM. The CDR3 sequence is 16 residues long. The V and J ends lost 2 bases and 1 base, in that order; junction bases with no gene match: 5.

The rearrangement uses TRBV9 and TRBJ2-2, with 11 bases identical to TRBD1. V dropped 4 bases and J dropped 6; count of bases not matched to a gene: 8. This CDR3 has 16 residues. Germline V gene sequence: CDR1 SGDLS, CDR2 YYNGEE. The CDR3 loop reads CASSSRDRGFAGELFF. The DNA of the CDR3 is TGTGCCAGCAGCAGCCGGGACAGGGGGTTCGCCGGGGAGCTGTTTTTT.

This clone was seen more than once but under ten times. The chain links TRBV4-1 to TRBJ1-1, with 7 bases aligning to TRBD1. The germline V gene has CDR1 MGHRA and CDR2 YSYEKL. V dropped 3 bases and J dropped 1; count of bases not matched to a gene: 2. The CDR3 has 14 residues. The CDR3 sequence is CASSQRQGNTEAFF. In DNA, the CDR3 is TGCGCCAGCAGCCAGAGACAGGGGAACACTGAAGCTTTCTTT.

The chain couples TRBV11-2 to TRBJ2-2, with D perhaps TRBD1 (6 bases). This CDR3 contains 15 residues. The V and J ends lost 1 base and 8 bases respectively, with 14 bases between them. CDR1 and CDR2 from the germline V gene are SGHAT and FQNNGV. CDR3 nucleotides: TGTGCCAGCAGCTTAGTAGTTGGGGGCGCGGGGGAGCTGTTTTTT. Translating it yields CASSLVVGGAGELFF.

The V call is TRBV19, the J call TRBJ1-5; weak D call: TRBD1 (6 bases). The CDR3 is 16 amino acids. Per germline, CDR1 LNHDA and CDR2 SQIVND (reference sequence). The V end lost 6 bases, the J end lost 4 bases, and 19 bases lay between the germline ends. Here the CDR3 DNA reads TGTGCCAGTAGCCCTACAGGGAGGGGACCAAATCAGCCCCAGCATTTT. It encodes CASSPTGRGPNQPQHF.

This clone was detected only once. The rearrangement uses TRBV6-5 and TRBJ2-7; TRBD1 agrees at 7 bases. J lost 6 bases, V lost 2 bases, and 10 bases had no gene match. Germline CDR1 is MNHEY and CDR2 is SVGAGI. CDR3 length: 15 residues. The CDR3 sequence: CASSYGNRTGREQYF. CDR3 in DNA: TGTGCCAGCAGTTACGGCAATAGGACAGGTCGCGAGCAGTACTTC.

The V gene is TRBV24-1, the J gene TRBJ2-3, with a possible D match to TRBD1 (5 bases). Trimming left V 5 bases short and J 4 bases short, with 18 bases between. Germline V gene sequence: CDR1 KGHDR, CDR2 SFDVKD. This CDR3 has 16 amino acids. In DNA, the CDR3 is TGTGCCACCAGTGCCGAACAAGGGGTTGGCGCAGATACGCAGTATTTT. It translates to CATSAEQGVGADTQYF.

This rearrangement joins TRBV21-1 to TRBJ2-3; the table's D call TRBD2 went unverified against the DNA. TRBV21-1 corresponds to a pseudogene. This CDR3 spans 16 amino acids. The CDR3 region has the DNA TGTGCCAGCAGCAAAGTGGGGGCGGGAGTCACAGATACGCAGTATTTT. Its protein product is CASSKVGAGVTDTQYF.

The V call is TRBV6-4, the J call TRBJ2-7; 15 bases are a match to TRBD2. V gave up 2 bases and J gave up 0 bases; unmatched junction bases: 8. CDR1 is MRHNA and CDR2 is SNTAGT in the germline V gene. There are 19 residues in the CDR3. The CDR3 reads CASSDTGLAGGLSSYEQYF. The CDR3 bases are TGTGCCAGCAGTGACACGGGACTAGCGGGGGGCCTAAGCTCCTACGAGCAGTACTTC.

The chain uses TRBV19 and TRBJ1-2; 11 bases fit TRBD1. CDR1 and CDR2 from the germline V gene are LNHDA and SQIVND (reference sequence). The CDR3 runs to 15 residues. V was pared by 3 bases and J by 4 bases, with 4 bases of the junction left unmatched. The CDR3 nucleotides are TGTGCCAGTAGTATGTCCGGACAGGGGGCCTATGGCTACACCTTC. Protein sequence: CASSMSGQGAYGYTF.

This chain's CDR3 is CASSLSGGRADTGELFF. In nucleotides, the CDR3 is TGTGCCAGCAGCTTAAGCGGCGGGAGGGCGGACACCGGGGAGCTGTTTTTT. The chain has TRBV7-2 and TRBJ2-2; 9 bases match TRBD2. Trimming at V came to 2 bases and at J to 3 bases, leaving 7 bases not matched to a gene. This CDR3 has 17 amino acids. Germline V CDR1 and CDR2: SGHTA, FQGNSA.

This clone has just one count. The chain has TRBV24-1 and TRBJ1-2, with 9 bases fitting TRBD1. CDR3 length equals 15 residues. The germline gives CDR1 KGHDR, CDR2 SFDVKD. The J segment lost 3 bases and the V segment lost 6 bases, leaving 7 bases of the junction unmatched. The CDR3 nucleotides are TGTGCCACCAGTAGTGGGACAGGGTCGTACTATGGCTACACCTTC. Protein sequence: CATSSGTGSYYGYTF.

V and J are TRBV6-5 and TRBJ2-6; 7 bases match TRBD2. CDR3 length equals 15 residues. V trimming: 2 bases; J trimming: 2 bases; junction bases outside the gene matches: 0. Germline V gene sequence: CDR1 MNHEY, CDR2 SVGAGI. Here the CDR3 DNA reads TGTGCCAGCAGTTACGGGGGGGCTGGGGCCAACGTCCTGACTTTC. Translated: CASSYGGAGANVLTF.

This CDR3 is CASSSISSGSPYEQYF. The CDR3, as DNA: TGTGCCAGCAGTTCCATTAGTAGCGGGAGCCCCTACGAGCAGTACTTC. The rearrangement uses TRBV28 and TRBJ2-7, with TRBD2 identical over 9 bases. In germline, CDR1 is MDHEN, CDR2 SYDVKM. The CDR3 consists of 16 residues. J lost 2 bases, V lost 4 bases, and 9 bases had no gene match.

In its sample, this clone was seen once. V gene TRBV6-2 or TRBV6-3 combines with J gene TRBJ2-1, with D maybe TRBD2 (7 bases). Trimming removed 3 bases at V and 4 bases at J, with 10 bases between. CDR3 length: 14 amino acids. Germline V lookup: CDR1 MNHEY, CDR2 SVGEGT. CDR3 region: CASSYGGAYNEQFF. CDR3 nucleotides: TGTGCCAGCAGTTATGGGGGGGCTTACAATGAGCAGTTCTTC.

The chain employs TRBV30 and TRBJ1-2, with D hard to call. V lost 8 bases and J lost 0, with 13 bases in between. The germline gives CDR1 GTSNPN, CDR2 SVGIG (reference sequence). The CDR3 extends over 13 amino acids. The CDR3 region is CAQTHYTNYGYTF. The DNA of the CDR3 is TGTGCCCAGACGCACTACACTAACTATGGCTACACCTTC.

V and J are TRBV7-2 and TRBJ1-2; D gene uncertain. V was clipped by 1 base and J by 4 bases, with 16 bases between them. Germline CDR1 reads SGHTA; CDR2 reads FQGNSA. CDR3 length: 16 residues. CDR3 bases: TGTGCCAGCAGCTTAGTAAGTCTGAGGGCCCGCTATGGCTACACCTTC. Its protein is CASSLVSLRARYGYTF.

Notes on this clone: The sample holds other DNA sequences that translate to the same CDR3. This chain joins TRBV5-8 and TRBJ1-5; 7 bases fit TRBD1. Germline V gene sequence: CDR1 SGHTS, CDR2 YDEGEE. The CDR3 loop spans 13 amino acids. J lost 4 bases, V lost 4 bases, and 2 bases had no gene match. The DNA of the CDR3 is TGTGCCAGCAGCCTGGACAGGAATCAGCCCCAGCATTTT. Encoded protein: CASSLDRNQPQHF.

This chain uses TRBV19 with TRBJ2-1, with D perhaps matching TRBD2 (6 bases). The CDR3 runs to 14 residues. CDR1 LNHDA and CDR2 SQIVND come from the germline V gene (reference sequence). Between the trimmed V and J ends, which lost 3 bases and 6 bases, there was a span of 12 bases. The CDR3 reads CASSIGTSPNEQFF. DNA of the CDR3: TGTGCCAGTAGTATTGGTACTAGCCCCAATGAGCAGTTCTTC.

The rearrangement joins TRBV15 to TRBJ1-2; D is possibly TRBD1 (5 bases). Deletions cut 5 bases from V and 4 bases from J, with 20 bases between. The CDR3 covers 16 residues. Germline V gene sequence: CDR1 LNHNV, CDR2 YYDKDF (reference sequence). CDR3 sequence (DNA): TGTGCCACCAGCCCGGAGGGGTATGGTCGAAGCTATGGCTACACCTTC. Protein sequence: CATSPEGYGRSYGYTF.

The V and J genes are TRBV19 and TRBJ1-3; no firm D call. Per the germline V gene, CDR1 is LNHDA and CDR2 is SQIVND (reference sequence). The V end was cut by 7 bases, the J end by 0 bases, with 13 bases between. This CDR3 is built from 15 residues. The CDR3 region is CASNEGPLSGNTIYF. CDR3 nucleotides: TGTGCCAGTAACGAGGGCCCTCTCTCTGGAAACACCATATATTTT.

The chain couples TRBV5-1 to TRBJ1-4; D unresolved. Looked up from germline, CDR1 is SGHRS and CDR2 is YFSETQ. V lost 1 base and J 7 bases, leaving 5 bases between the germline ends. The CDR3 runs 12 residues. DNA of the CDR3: TGCGCCAGCAGCTTGAGCGCTGAAAAACTGTTTTTT. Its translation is CASSLSAEKLFF.

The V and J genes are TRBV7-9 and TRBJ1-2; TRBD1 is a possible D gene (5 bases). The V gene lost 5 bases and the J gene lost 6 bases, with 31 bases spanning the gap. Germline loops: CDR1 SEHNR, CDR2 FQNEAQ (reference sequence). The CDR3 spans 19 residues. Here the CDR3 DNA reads TGTGCCAGCAGCCGAGCCAGCCCGGCAGGGTTGTTAAGTCTGAATGGCTACACCTTC. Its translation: CASSRASPAGLLSLNGYTF. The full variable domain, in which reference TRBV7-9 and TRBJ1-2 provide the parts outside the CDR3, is DTGVSQNPRHKITKRGQNVTFRCDPISEHNRLYWYRQTLGQGPEFLTYFQNEAQLEKSRLLSDRFSAERPKGSFSTLEIQRTEQGDSAMYLCASSRASPAGLLSLNGYTFGSGTRLTVV.